The following is a TCR beta chain sequence with its context. No antigen is known for it. There are no base qualities to consult, and no much larger clone falls within one base. V and J lose 0 bases and 4 bases, and a span of 9 bases separates them. There are 14 amino acids in the CDR3, from cysteine to phenylalanine inclusive. The sequence is cut down to CDR3 DNA, 42 bases in frame from base 1. CDR1 WSHSY and CDR2 SAAADI are derived from the germline V gene. The sample originates from a study of T cells in localized non-small cell lung cancer (dated by TCRdb to the early 2020s). Describing the broader study: T cell repertoires of approximately 250 early-stage NSCLC patients were analyzed, with tumors being compared against uninvolved tumor-adjacent lungs. All 250 or so NSCLC patients in the cohort were treatment-naive and had localized lung tumors that were resected. Of the NSCLC patients, roughly 130 were male and around 99 were female, and the mean age was about 69 years.

The immunoSEQ Assay was used to sequence TCR beta CDR3 regions from DNA. In the authors' own workflow: T cell density was computed as TCR beta template counts normalized to usable DNA estimated by amplifying housekeeping genes. The preseqR package was used to estimate richness by extrapolating to 400,000 templates for PBMC samples and to 120,000 templates for tissue samples. Clonality was calculated as one minus Pielou's evenness. To identify tissue-enriched TCRs, differential abundance testing was run on productive amino-acid clonotypes with a minimum total count of 5 and an alpha of 0.1. The Jaccard Index and the Morisita Overlap Index were used to measure repertoire overlap between compartments. TCR beta CDR3s were clustered by GLIPH together with public tetramer-defined viral CDR3s, and at least three viral sequences plus V-gene enrichment were required for viral motifs. Entries here come from immuneACCESS through TCRdb and include only in-frame sequences with V and J called. Some clones fail to appear in such tables; in the studies checked, an unresolved V gene covers under half of the shortfall, and the cause of the remainder is unknown. That table is the source of V, J and clone size, and D and trimming were worked out from the DNA. In this sample the table shows over 1,000 clones, about 31% of which occur a single time. The leading ten clones occupy 8% to 9.5% of the sample.

Uninvolved adjacent lung was sampled at least 2 cm away from the tumor margin, and two independent pathologists confirmed that the tissue had no atypia. At diagnosis, tumor, uninvolved tumor-adjacent lung and peripheral blood were collected and then preserved as a mix of FFPE and fresh-frozen material. Points the paper makes about the study in general: Because the study design was exploratory, TCR variables were selected using unadjusted p-values without false-discovery rate correction. Higher blood T cell density associated with longer overall survival, while higher adjacent-lung clonality associated with shorter survival. Uninvolved tumor-adjacent lung showed the highest T cell clonality, higher than tumor, which suggests more focused antigenic responses in the uninvolved tumor-adjacent lung. Multi-region tumor sequencing was not performed, so intratumor heterogeneity could not be excluded. Of the top 100 tumor clones, a median of roughly 53 were detected in paired uninvolved adjacent lung; under 35 were also among that lung's top 100.

Sample: normal lung tissue next to the tumor, taken before any cancer treatment. The sequence came from a male donor at least 60 years old with stage I squamous cell lung carcinoma. Here the chain combines TRBV10-2 and TRBJ1-2; no D gene call is confident. The CDR3 sequence is CASSESGPLYGYTF. The nucleotide sequence reads TGCGCCAGCAGTGAGTCGGGCCCCCTCTATGGCTACACCTTC.